This entry concerns a single T cell receptor (beta chain). Its target is not known. This entry is derived from a study of cytomegalovirus exposure and HLA in healthy donors. In the study overall: There were under 140 million unique TCR beta sequences, drawn from some 180 million T cells, in an earlier analysis.

There are 17 residues in the CDR3. The V end lost 0 bases, the J end lost 1 base, and 15 bases lay between the germline ends. Germline lookup yields CDR1 KGHSH and CDR2 LQKENI. Every donor was a healthy person donating bone marrow. The PCR had 60 Vbeta and 13 Jbeta primers. Method: immunoSEQ multiplex PCR; TCRdb's copy keeps in-frame clones and lacks some. This sample carries 140,000 to 150,000 clones, with more than 0.8% going to the ten biggest clones. Whole-study findings and limits: A link between a missense DCLRE1C variant and TCR beta V- and J-gene trimming emerged from a later analysis. There were several of the most significant clusters that appeared linked to common viral pathogens in a later analysis.

The chain couples TRBV18 to TRBJ1-1; unclear D gene. The clonotype was recovered from a male donor in good health and CMV-seronegative. Source material: PBMCs. The CDR3 region is CASSPPGIGTKNTEAFF. In DNA, the CDR3 is TGTGCCAGCTCACCACCCGGGATAGGTACAAAGAACACTGAAGCTTTCTTT.